The subject of this entry is one TCR beta chain. These data originate in a study of blood T cell repertoires in COVID-19. Study summary: COVID-19 samples, acute and convalescent, were from the United States, Italy and Spain.

Losses at the gene ends were 6 bases for V and 5 bases for J; bases not matched to a gene: 12. Germline CDR1 and CDR2: SQVTM and ANQGSEA. This CDR3 spans 14 amino acids. Method: immunoSEQ multiplex PCR; TCRdb's copy keeps in-frame clones and lacks some. The data hold approximately 210,000 clones, with 70% to 90% observed a single time. Material for sequencing was peripheral blood. The rearrangement joins TRBV29-1 to TRBJ2-7; 8 nucleotides line up with TRBD1. This receptor was taken from a human donor in a cohort sampled during active COVID-19. CDR3: CSVGPTTGVNEQYF. The CDR3 DNA follows: TGCAGCGTAGGGCCGACGACAGGGGTAAACGAGCAGTACTTC.